The entry below describes one T cell receptor (beta chain). Per the study methods: It was from reference gene primer amplification that nucleated cell counts were estimated. Profiling relied on immunoSEQ multiplex PCR, and the TCRdb table lists in-frame clones only, not all of them. V and J calls and clone size are copied from that table; D and trimming were computed from the DNA. This table has roughly 150,000 clones, over 70% appearing once. The record originates from a study of blood T cell repertoires in COVID-19. Study-wide background: Spain, Italy and the United States supplied samples that represented acute and convalescent COVID-19.

This TCR derives from a man aged 55-75 years with acute or convalescent COVID-19. Input material: peripheral blood.

The CDR3 protein is CASSLRPGQRNQPQHF. The DNA of the CDR3 is TGTGCCAGCAGCTTAAGGCCGGGACAGAGGAATCAGCCCCAGCATTTT. V gene TRBV7-9 combines with J gene TRBJ1-5, with TRBD1 identical over 7 bases. Germline CDR1 SEHNR, CDR2 FQNEAQ (reference sequence). The CDR3 length is 16 residues. V was clipped by 2 bases and J by 4 bases; unmatched bases: 8.